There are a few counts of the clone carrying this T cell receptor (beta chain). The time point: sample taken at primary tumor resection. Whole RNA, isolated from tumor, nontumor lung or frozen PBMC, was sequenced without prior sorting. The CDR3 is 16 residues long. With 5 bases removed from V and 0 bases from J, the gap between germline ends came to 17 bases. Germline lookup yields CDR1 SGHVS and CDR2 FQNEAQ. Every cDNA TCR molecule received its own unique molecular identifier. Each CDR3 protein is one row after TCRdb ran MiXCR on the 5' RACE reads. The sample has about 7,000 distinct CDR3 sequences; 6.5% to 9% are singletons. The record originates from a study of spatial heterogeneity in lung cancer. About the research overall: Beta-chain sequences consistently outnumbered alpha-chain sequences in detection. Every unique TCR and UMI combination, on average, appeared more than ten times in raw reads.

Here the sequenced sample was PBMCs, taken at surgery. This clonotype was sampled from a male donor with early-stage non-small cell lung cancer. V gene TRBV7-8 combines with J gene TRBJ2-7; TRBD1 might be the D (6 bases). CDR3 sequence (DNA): TGTGCCAGCAGCCCCCGGTGGGGGCCTGGCTCCTACGAGCAGTACTTC. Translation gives CASSPRWGPGSYEQYF.